What follows are 32 T cell receptor beta chains derived from one specimen sequenced in a study of T cell repertoires in cytomegalovirus infection. TCRdb processed the reads anew with MiXCR; each CDR3 protein has one entry. The sample includes approximately 240,000 distinct CDR3 sequences, approximately 13% of them seen just once. The sample consisted of PBMCs. These receptors were collected from a human donor in good health (CMV status not recorded). Some clones in this sample may be carry-over from other donors' samples.

At least ten counts were recorded for this clonotype. J is TRBJ2-2 and V is TRBV19; maybe TRBD2 (5 bases). CDR1 is LNHDA, CDR2 SQIVND, per germline (reference sequence). The CDR3 has 12 amino acids. Trimming removed 10 bases from V and 1 base from J, with 7 bases in between. The CDR3 bases are TGTGCCACGAGCGGGAACACCGGGGAGCTGTTTTTT. Its translation is CATSGNTGELFF.

This chain connects TRBV20-1 to TRBJ2-1; 7 bases line up with TRBD2. Germline V lookup: CDR1 DFQATT, CDR2 SNEGSKA (reference sequence). J was trimmed by 5 bases and V by 3 bases; bases with no gene match: 4. This CDR3 has 13 amino acids. CDR3 bases: TGCAGTGCTAGCGGGGGGACGAACAATGAGCAGTTCTTC. Its protein product is CSASGGTNNEQFF.

The table lists this clonotype with many counts. This chain uses TRBV12-5 with TRBJ2-5; D ambiguous. V shed 1 base and J shed 1 base, with 10 bases lying between them. The germline V gene has CDR1 LGHNT and CDR2 FRNRAP. The CDR3 spans 15 residues. The chain's CDR3 is CASGLATASQETQYF. CDR3 DNA: TGTGCTAGTGGTTTGGCTACCGCTAGCCAAGAGACCCAGTACTTC.

This clonotype has more than one count but fewer than ten. The J gene is TRBJ2-7, the V gene TRBV5-1; TRBD1 matches 9 bases. Germline values: CDR1 SGHRS, CDR2 YFSETQ. The CDR3 has 16 amino acids. V lost 4 bases and J lost 1; bases outside the gene matches: 9. Here the CDR3 reads CASSVTGGATSYEQYF. The CDR3 region has the DNA TGCGCCAGCAGCGTGACAGGGGGGGCTACTTCCTACGAGCAGTACTTC.

The chain uses TRBV12-3 or TRBV12-4 and TRBJ2-4; TRBD1 matches at 7 bases. This CDR3 spans 16 amino acids. V was pared by 5 bases and J by 1 base, with 8 bases of the junction left unmatched. CDR3 nucleotides: TGTGCCAGCAGTCCCACAGGGGTCTCGGCCAAAAACATTCAGTACTTC. It is translated as CASSPTGVSAKNIQYF.

This clonotype was picked up many times. J is TRBJ2-3 and V is TRBV28; 8 bases map to TRBD1. The CDR3 extends over 16 amino acids. The germline CDR1 and CDR2 sequences are MDHEN and SYDVKM. V dropped 2 bases and J dropped 4; count of bases not matched to a gene: 8. CDR3 DNA: TGTGCCAGCAGTTTAGTTGGACAGGGTGGTCCAGATACGCAGTATTTT. Amino acids: CASSLVGQGGPDTQYF. Based on the CDR3 plus reference TRBV28 and TRBJ2-3, the full variable domain is DVKVTQSSRYLVKRTGEKVFLECVQDMDHENMFWYRQDPGLGLRLIYFSYDVKMKEKGDIPEGYSVSREKKERFSLILESASTNQTSMYLCASSLVGQGGPDTQYFGPGTRLTVL.

This clonotype has a handful of counts. This chain connects TRBV29-1 to TRBJ1-1; weak D call: TRBD1 (6 bases). Trimming stripped 1 base from V and 1 base from J, with 10 bases between. Looked up from germline, CDR1 is SQVTM and CDR2 is ANQGSEA. The CDR3 runs 14 residues. The CDR3 region is CSVEAQQGNTEAFF. The CDR3 DNA reads as TGCAGCGTTGAAGCTCAACAGGGGAACACTGAAGCTTTCTTT.

This clonotype turned up a few times. The V call is TRBV19, the J call TRBJ1-1; D ambiguous. V was shortened by 5 bases and J by 7 bases, with 20 bases between the two germline ends. CDR3 length: 15 amino acids. CDR1 and CDR2 from the germline V gene are LNHDA and SQIVND (reference sequence). CDR3 in amino acids: CASSFKPDTGYEAFF. The CDR3 nucleotides read TGTGCCAGTAGTTTTAAGCCCGACACGGGATATGAAGCTTTCTTT.

This clonotype was detected ten times or more. The V and J genes are TRBV19 and TRBJ2-7; D is ambiguous. Germline V CDR1 and CDR2: LNHDA, SQIVND (reference sequence). The V gene lost 4 bases and the J gene lost 2 bases, with 9 bases spanning the gap. This CDR3 is 13 amino acids long. In DNA, the CDR3 is TGTGCCAGTAGTAGGGCCTTCACCTACGAGCAGTACTTC. This encodes CASSRAFTYEQYF.

In the case of this clonotype: A read error is possible here, since a much larger clone lies one base away. J is TRBJ2-1 and V is TRBV6-5; D not resolved. Germline V gives CDR1 MNHEY, CDR2 SVGAGI. The CDR3 is 15 residues long. V was trimmed by 5 bases and J by 2 bases, leaving 13 bases between them. DNA of the CDR3: TGTGCCAGCAGTGAATCGCTGGGTACCTACAATGAGCAGTTCTTC. Translating it yields CASSESLGTYNEQFF.

The count of this clonotype is one. A single base separates this from a much larger clone, so it may be a read error. The chain is built from TRBV19 and TRBJ2-3; 9 positions agree with TRBD2. CDR3 length equals 14 residues. The germline gives CDR1 LNHDA, CDR2 SQIVND (reference sequence). V gave up 8 bases and J gave up 4 bases; unmatched junction bases: 7. In nucleotides, the CDR3 is TGTGCCAGTCGACTAGCGGAAGTTGCAGATACGCAGTATTTT. Its protein product is CASRLAEVADTQYF.

The chain is built from TRBV29-1 and TRBJ2-3, with D tentatively TRBD2 (6 bases). CDR3 length: 14 amino acids. The V and J ends lost 4 bases and 1 base respectively, with 12 bases between them. The germline V gene has CDR1 SQVTM and CDR2 ANQGSEA. The CDR3 DNA reads TGCAGCGTTGGGAGGGACGTGGGCACAGATACGCAGTATTTT. Amino acid sequence: CSVGRDVGTDTQYF.

The sample holds many counts of this clonotype. The chain joins TRBV6-7 to TRBJ2-3; 10 bases fit TRBD2. TRBV6-7 carries the ORF label, with uncertain function. V lost 7 bases and J lost 0; bases outside the gene matches: 25. The CDR3 length is 22 residues. CDR3 bases: TGTGCCAGCACAAGTAGCGGGAGGATCCCTTACCTGCCGGGATGTAGCACAGATACGCAGTATTTT. Translation gives CASTSSGRIPYLPGCSTDTQYF.

The V call is TRBV5-6, the J call TRBJ1-3; a weak D match, TRBD1 (5 bases). Trimming took off 5 bases at V and 3 bases at J, with 15 bases between the two ends. Germline V gene sequence: CDR1 SGHDT, CDR2 YYEEEE. The CDR3 is 15 residues long. The CDR3 here is CASREERTNGNTIYF. CDR3 coding DNA: TGTGCCAGCAGGGAGGAAAGGACAAATGGAAACACCATATATTTT.

The V call is TRBV5-1, the J call TRBJ2-2, with D perhaps matching TRBD1 or TRBD2 (5 bases each). Germline values: CDR1 SGHRS, CDR2 YFSETQ. Trimming cost V 9 bases and J 0 bases, with 12 bases left between them. CDR3 size: 14 residues. The CDR3, as DNA: TGCGCCACCGGGGCAAATTCGAACACCGGGGAGCTGTTTTTT. Its translation: CATGANSNTGELFF.

This clonotype was seen a handful of times. The chain recombines TRBV7-9 with TRBJ2-7; weak D call: TRBD1 (5 bases). V dropped 3 bases and J dropped 3 bases, with 12 bases sitting between them. The germline V gene encodes CDR1 SEHNR and CDR2 FQNEAQ (reference sequence). The CDR3 covers 14 residues. The CDR3 protein is CASSFVTDSYEQYF. The DNA for the CDR3 is TGTGCCAGCAGCTTCGTTACCGACAGCTACGAGCAGTACTTC.

This clonotype was seen at least ten times. The CDR3 sequence is CASSRTRQVGAYEQYF. The CDR3 DNA is TGTGCCAGCAGCCGAACCCGACAGGTCGGGGCTTACGAGCAGTACTTC. The chain has TRBV7-2 and TRBJ2-7, with D perhaps matching TRBD1 (6 bases). The germline V and J ends were trimmed by 5 bases and 4 bases, with 21 bases remaining between them. Germline CDR1 reads SGHTA; CDR2 reads FQGNSA. This CDR3 has 16 residues.

This clonotype was counted ten times or more. This chain connects TRBV19 to TRBJ2-2; the D is unclear. The CDR3 is 13 amino acids. Germline V gene lookup returns CDR1 LNHDA and CDR2 SQIVND (reference sequence). V was cut by 9 bases and J by 2 bases, with 10 bases left in between. CDR3 region: CASGRSNTGELFF. CDR3 coding DNA: TGTGCCAGCGGTCGCAGCAACACCGGGGAGCTGTTTTTT.

This chain connects TRBV6-6 to TRBJ1-2; D gene ambiguous. The ends were cut back, 7 bases at V and 5 bases at J, with 17 bases in the middle. The germline CDR1 and CDR2 sequences are MNHNY and SVGAGI (reference sequence). The CDR3 consists of 14 residues. CDR3 sequence (DNA): TGTGCCAGCAACCCCAATCGAGGCGATTATGGCTACACCTTC. It codes for CASNPNRGDYGYTF.

The CDR3 is CSAREARGGVDEQFF. The CDR3 bases are TGCAGTGCTAGAGAAGCGCGGGGGGGCGTAGATGAGCAGTTCTTC. The V and J genes are TRBV20-1 and TRBJ2-1; TRBD2 agrees at 9 bases. The CDR3 consists of 15 residues. Germline CDR1 is DFQATT and CDR2 is SNEGSKA (reference sequence). Losses at the gene ends were 0 bases for V and 8 bases for J; bases not matched to a gene: 8.

This clonotype has ten or more counts. This sequence joins TRBV24-1 and TRBJ1-5; possible D gene TRBD1, 6 bases. V was trimmed by 7 bases and J by 11 bases, leaving 8 bases between them. The germline V gene has CDR1 KGHDR and CDR2 SFDVKD. CDR3 length: 10 residues. The CDR3 is CATRGAAQHF. Here the CDR3 DNA reads TGTGCCACCAGGGGGGCGGCCCAGCATTTT.

This clonotype has only a few counts. J is TRBJ2-6 and V is TRBV19, with D maybe TRBD1 (6 bases). V lost 6 bases and J lost 0, with 12 bases in between. There are 16 residues in the CDR3. The germline gives CDR1 LNHDA, CDR2 SQIVND (reference sequence). The CDR3, as DNA: TGTGCCAGTAGCGGACAGTTACTCTCTGGGGCCAACGTCCTGACTTTC. Amino acids: CASSGQLLSGANVLTF.

This clonotype was detected many times. This chain uses TRBV10-3 with TRBJ1-1; possibly TRBD1 for D (5 bases). Trimming took 3 bases from V and 4 from J, leaving 12 bases between them. The CDR3 runs 14 residues. The V gene's germline CDR1 is ENHRY and CDR2 SYGVKD. The chain's CDR3 is CAISETGGLTEAFF. In DNA form, the CDR3 reads TGTGCCATCAGTGAAACGGGGGGTCTCACTGAAGCTTTCTTT.

This clonotype was seen repeatedly, ten times or more. V usage is TRBV6-2 or TRBV6-3 and J usage is TRBJ2-1, with a possible D match to TRBD2 (5 bases). The germline CDR1 and CDR2 sequences are MNHEY and SVGEGT. The CDR3 is 15 residues long. V was pared by 5 bases and J by 4 bases, with 15 bases between. The CDR3 DNA reads as TGTGCCAGCAGTCTACTCGGCGGGTTTTACAATGAGCAGTTCTTC. Its translation: CASSLLGGFYNEQFF.

V is TRBV6-2 or TRBV6-3 and J is TRBJ2-1; D possibly corresponds to TRBD2 (6 bases). The germline V and J ends were trimmed by 4 bases and 8 bases, with 12 bases remaining between them. Germline V lookup: CDR1 MNHEY, CDR2 SVGEGT. CDR3 size: 13 residues. The CDR3 DNA reads as TGTGCCAGCAGTTGGCGGGGAATCGATGAGCAGTTCTTC. Its protein is CASSWRGIDEQFF.

This clonotype was recorded at least ten times. The rearrangement links TRBV7-2 to TRBJ1-1; no definite D call. CDR1 is SGHTA and CDR2 is FQGNSA in the germline V gene. Trimming took off 6 bases at V and 10 bases at J, with 12 bases between the two ends. This CDR3 is built from 11 residues. The CDR3 is CASSFEERAFF. DNA of the CDR3: TGTGCCAGCAGTTTTGAGGAGAGAGCTTTCTTT.

This clonotype was seen repeatedly, ten times or more. The V gene is TRBV7-2, the J gene TRBJ2-7, with D perhaps TRBD1 or TRBD2 (5 bases each). The CDR3 has 15 amino acids. Germline loops: CDR1 SGHTA, CDR2 FQGNSA. V shed 1 base and J shed 6 bases, with 16 bases lying between them. CDR3 region: CASSLEGRGIGEQYF. The CDR3, as DNA: TGTGCCAGCAGCTTAGAGGGGAGAGGGATCGGCGAGCAGTACTTC.

The rearrangement links TRBV9 to TRBJ1-1, with a possible D match to TRBD1 (5 bases). Germline V gives CDR1 SGDLS, CDR2 YYNGEE. The CDR3 is 16 amino acids. Trimming took 0 bases from V and 1 from J, leaving 13 bases between them. The CDR3 sequence: CASSVGGGSENTEAFF. The CDR3 DNA is TGTGCCAGCAGCGTAGGCGGGGGATCGGAGAACACTGAAGCTTTCTTT.

To note about this clonotype: With a much larger clone just one base away, this may be a read error. The rearrangement links TRBV19 to TRBJ1-1, with D tentatively TRBD1 (6 bases). Germline CDR1 LNHDA, CDR2 SQIVND (reference sequence). The CDR3 extends over 15 amino acids. V was pared by 4 bases and J by 6 bases, with 18 bases between. CDR3 loop: CASSTLPMGGAEAFF. CDR3 DNA: TGTGCCAGTAGTACGCTCCCCATGGGGGGCGCTGAAGCTTTCTTT. The full variable domain, completed using reference TRBV19 and TRBJ1-1, is DGGITQSPKYLFRKEGQNVTLSCEQNLNHDAMYWYRQDPGQGLRLIYYSQIVNDFQKGDIAEGYSVSREKKESFPLTVTSAQKNPTAFYLCASSTLPMGGAEAFFGQGTRLTVV.

The sample holds many counts of this clonotype. The chain carries TRBV7-2 and TRBJ1-1; D gene ambiguous. V was shortened by 5 bases and J by 0 bases, with 10 bases between the two germline ends. CDR1 and CDR2 from the germline V gene are SGHTA and FQGNSA. CDR3 size: 14 residues. The DNA of the CDR3 is TGTGCCAGCAGCCGCGAGGGATTGAACACTGAAGCTTTCTTT. The encoded protein is CASSREGLNTEAFF.

At least ten counts were recorded for this clonotype. The rearrangement joins TRBV7-2 to TRBJ1-1; D gene ambiguous. The CDR3 length is 15 residues. Trimming removed 3 bases at V and 0 bases at J, with 11 bases between. Looked up from germline, CDR1 is SGHTA and CDR2 is FQGNSA. The CDR3 protein is CASSFRSGMNTEAFF. CDR3 coding DNA: TGTGCCAGCAGCTTTCGGTCAGGAATGAACACTGAAGCTTTCTTT. The variable domain in full, with the rest retrieved from reference TRBV7-2 and TRBJ1-1, is GAGVSQSPSNKVTEKGKDVELRCDPISGHTALYWYRQSLGQGLEFLIYFQGNSAPDKSGLPSDRFSAERTGGSVSTLTIQRTQQEDSAVYLCASSFRSGMNTEAFFGQGTRLTVV.

This clonotype was detected only a few times. The chain carries TRBV5-1 and TRBJ2-2; 14 bases are a match to TRBD2. Germline V gives CDR1 SGHRS, CDR2 YFSETQ. This CDR3 has 18 amino acids. Trimming removed 4 bases from V and 0 bases from J; junction bases left unmatched: 5. CDR3 in amino acids: CASSPGLAGAPNTGELFF. The CDR3 region has the DNA TGCGCCAGCAGCCCGGGACTAGCGGGGGCACCGAACACCGGGGAGCTGTTTTTT. Using reference TRBV5-1 and TRBJ2-2 for the parts outside the CDR3, the full variable domain is KAGVTQTPRYLIKTRGQQVTLSCSPISGHRSVSWYQQTPGQGLQFLFEYFSETQRNKGNFPGRFSGRQFSNSRSEMNVSTLELGDSALYLCASSPGLAGAPNTGELFFGEGSRLTVL.